A selection of T cell receptor beta chains follows, all from one sample in a study of cytomegalovirus exposure and HLA in healthy donors. Using immunoSEQ multiplex PCR, the repertoire was profiled, and TCRdb retains in-frame clones only, with some absent. The repertoire holds 250,000 to 350,000 clones, with under 80% as singletons. Material: PBMCs. The receptors derive from a female donor in good health and CMV-seronegative. CDR3s include the opening cysteine and the closing phenylalanine or tryptophan. D genes are given only for firm matches. Clone size is not always given. Where it is, it says once, few, many or a class for expanded clones.

J	size	V	D	DNA	CDR3
TRBJ2-5	.	TRBV6-5	.	TGTGCCAGCAGTCCAAGACAGATCCAAGAGACCCAGTACTTC	CASSPRQIQETQYF
TRBJ2-4	.	TRBV10-3	.	TGTGCCATCAGTGAGGCAGGGGACAAAGCCAAAAACATTCAGTACTTC	CAISEAGDKAKNIQYF
TRBJ2-1	.	TRBV5-1	TRBD2	TGCGCCAGCAGCTTGGAAGTGGCTAGCGGGAGGCCTAACAATGAGCAGTTCTTC	CASSLEVASGRPNNEQFF
TRBJ2-2	.	TRBV7-9	TRBD2	TGTGCCAGCAGCCTCAAGGGGAGGGCAGTTAACACCGGGGAGCTGTTTTTT	CASSLKGRAVNTGELFF
TRBJ2-7	.	TRBV2	TRBD2	TGTGCCAGTGCTAGCGGGAGTAAGTACGAGCAGTACTTC	CASASGSKYEQYF
TRBJ2-1	.	TRBV5-1	.	TGCGCCAGCAGCTTGGATACAGGGCCGGTGCTTCTCTACAATGAGCAGTTCTTC	CASSLDTGPVLLYNEQFF
TRBJ2-7	.	TRBV12-2	.	TGTGCAAGTCGGGACTACGGACACGACTTTACTAGCGGGAGCTCCTACGAGCAGTACTTC	CASRDYGHDFTSGSSYEQYF
TRBJ2-7	few	TRBV29-1	.	TGCAGCGTTGCTTCCGGTGCCTACGAGCAGTACTTC	CSVASGAYEQYF
TRBJ1-5	.	TRBV15	TRBD1	TGTGCCACCAGCAGAGATGGGACAGGAGCTAACCAGCCCCAGCATTTT	CATSRDGTGANQPQHF
TRBJ1-1	.	TRBV19	TRBD1	TGTGCCAGTAGTGTCAGGGGGACTGAAGCTTTCTTT	CASSVRGTEAFF
TRBJ1-6	.	TRBV6-4	TRBD1	TGTGCCAGCAGTCAGACAGGGGACTATAATTCACCCCTCCACTTT	CASSQTGDYNSPLHF
TRBJ1-1	few	TRBV5-1	TRBD1	TGCGCCAGCAGCGATGACAGGGGGCGGACTGAAGCTTTCTTT	CASSDDRGRTEAFF
TRBJ1-5	.	TRBV6-6	.	TGTGCCAGCACCGACGGACTCAATCAGCCCCAGCATTTT	CASTDGLNQPQHF
TRBJ2-1	.	TRBV11-1	TRBD2	TGTGCCAGCAGCTCAACAGCGGGGGGGATCCCCTACAATGAGCAGTTCTTC	CASSSTAGGIPYNEQFF
TRBJ2-7	.	TRBV4-1	TRBD1	TGCGCCAGCAGCCAAGTTAGGACAGGGATCTACGAGCAGTACTTC	CASSQVRTGIYEQYF
TRBJ2-1	.	TRBV2	TRBD2	TGTGCCAGCTCAGTTACTAGCGTCTACAATGAGCAGTTCTTC	CASSVTSVYNEQFF
TRBJ2-7	.	TRBV9	TRBD2	TGTGCCAGCAGCGTAGGGACTAGCGGGAGTGAGAACTACGAGCAGTACTTC	CASSVGTSGSENYEQYF
TRBJ2-5	once	TRBV19	TRBD1	TGTGCCAGTAGCTCCCGCACAGGGGGCAAGGAGACCCAGTACTTC	CASSSRTGGKETQYF
TRBJ2-7	.	TRBV7-9	.	TGTGCCAGCAGCTTATCGGGTACCCTTTCCTACGAGCAGTACTTC	CASSLSGTLSYEQYF
TRBJ2-2	.	TRBV14	.	TGTGCCAGCAGCCCCCGTTACGGGGAGCTGTTTTTT	CASSPRYGELFF
TRBJ1-2	.	TRBV7-9	TRBD1	TGTGCCAGCAGCTTAGCCTCAGGGGGGTTCTACACCTTC	CASSLASGGFYTF
TRBJ2-7	.	TRBV7-6	.	TGTGCCAGCAGCTTTGGAGACTACGAGCAGTACTTC	CASSFGDYEQYF
TRBJ2-7	.	TRBV2	.	TGTGCCAGCAAGGATAACAGAGGAGGGCAGTACTTC	CASKDNRGGQYF
TRBJ1-1	.	TRBV14	.	TGTGCCAGCGCTAGGGGTCAGTTTGAAGCTTTCTTT	CASARGQFEAFF